This record concerns one T cell receptor (beta chain) sequence. Its antigen is not known. Unique molecular identifiers tagged the TCR beta cDNA libraries. Each CDR3 protein is one row after TCRdb ran MiXCR on the PCR reads. The data hold about 820,000 distinct CDR3 sequences, with 53% observed a single time. The source of the sample is a study of post-analysis software for immune sequencing data. Study outcomes and limitations: By F measure, strong co-clustering occurred among samples prepared in the same batch. Four or five TRBV segments were more frequent in patients than controls; TRBV5-6, TRBV5-1 and TRBV20-1 belonged to this group.

The CDR3 contains 15 residues. With 7 bases clipped from V and 5 bases from J, the junction kept 9 bases outside the gene matches. This clonotype was sampled from a girl between 10 and 17 years old with multiple sclerosis. The sample taken for sequencing was blood. This rearrangement joins TRBV12-3 or TRBV12-4 to TRBJ1-4; 8 bases are a match to TRBD1. As DNA, the CDR3 is TGTGCCAGCACCCCGGGACAGGTGCAGAATGAAAAACTGTTTTTT. It is translated as CASTPGQVQNEKLFF.